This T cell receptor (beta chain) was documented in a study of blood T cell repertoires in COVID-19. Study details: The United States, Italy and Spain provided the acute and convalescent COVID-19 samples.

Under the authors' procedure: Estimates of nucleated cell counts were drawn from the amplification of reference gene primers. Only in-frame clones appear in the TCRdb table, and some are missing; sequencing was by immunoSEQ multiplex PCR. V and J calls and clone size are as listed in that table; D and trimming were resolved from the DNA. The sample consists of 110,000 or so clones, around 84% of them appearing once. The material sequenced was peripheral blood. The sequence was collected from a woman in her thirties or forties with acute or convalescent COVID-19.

The CDR3 is CASSLVLGQGAYEQYF. The CDR3 nucleotides read TGTGCCAGCAGCTTAGTACTGGGGCAGGGGGCCTACGAGCAGTACTTC. The chain employs TRBV7-9 and TRBJ2-7, with 7 bases lining up with TRBD1. The CDR3 has 16 residues. J was trimmed by 2 bases and V by 1 base; bases with no gene match: 8. Germline lookup yields CDR1 SEHNR and CDR2 FQNEAQ (reference sequence).